Detailed here is one T cell receptor beta chain. Unique molecular identifiers were used to barcode this TCRbeta library. TCRdb fed the PCR reads into MiXCR, producing one record per CDR3 protein. Of about 540,000 distinct CDR3 sequences detected, about 17% appear once; the ten largest clones hold approximately 3%. The CDR3 runs 14 residues. Trimming cost V 8 bases and J 5 bases, with 19 bases left between them. Germline V lookup: CDR1 SEHNR, CDR2 FQNEAQ (reference sequence). The sample originates from a study of T-cell reconstitution after alpha-beta-depleted transplantation in children. The specimen was PBMCs from the stem cell graft donor, collected from the stem cell graft. The J gene is TRBJ2-7, the V gene TRBV7-9; maybe TRBD2 (6 bases). This clonotype was sampled from a human donor who donated a stem cell graft to a child with acute lymphoblastic leukemia. CDR3 coding DNA: TGTGCCAGCCAGCATAACCTCGGGAGAGACGAGCAGTACTTC. Its protein is CASQHNLGRDEQYF.